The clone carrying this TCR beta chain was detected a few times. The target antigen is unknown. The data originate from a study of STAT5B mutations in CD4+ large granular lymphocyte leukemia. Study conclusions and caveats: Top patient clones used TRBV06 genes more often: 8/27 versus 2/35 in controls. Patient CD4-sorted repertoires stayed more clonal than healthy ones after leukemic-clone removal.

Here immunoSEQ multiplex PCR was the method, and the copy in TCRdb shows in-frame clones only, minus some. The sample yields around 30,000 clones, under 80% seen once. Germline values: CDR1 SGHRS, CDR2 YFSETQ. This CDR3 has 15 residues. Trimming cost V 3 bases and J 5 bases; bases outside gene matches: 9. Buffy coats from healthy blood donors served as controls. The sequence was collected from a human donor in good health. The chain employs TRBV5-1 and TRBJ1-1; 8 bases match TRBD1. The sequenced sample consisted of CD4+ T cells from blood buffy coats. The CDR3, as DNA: TGCGCCAGCAGCTCAGGGGGCAACAGGGAGACTGAAGCTTTCTTT. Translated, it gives CASSSGGNRETEAFF. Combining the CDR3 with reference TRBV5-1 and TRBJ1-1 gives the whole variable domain KAGVTQTPRYLIKTRGQQVTLSCSPISGHRSVSWYQQTPGQGLQFLFEYFSETQRNKGNFPGRFSGRQFSNSRSEMNVSTLELGDSALYLCASSSGGNRETEAFFGQGTRLTVV.